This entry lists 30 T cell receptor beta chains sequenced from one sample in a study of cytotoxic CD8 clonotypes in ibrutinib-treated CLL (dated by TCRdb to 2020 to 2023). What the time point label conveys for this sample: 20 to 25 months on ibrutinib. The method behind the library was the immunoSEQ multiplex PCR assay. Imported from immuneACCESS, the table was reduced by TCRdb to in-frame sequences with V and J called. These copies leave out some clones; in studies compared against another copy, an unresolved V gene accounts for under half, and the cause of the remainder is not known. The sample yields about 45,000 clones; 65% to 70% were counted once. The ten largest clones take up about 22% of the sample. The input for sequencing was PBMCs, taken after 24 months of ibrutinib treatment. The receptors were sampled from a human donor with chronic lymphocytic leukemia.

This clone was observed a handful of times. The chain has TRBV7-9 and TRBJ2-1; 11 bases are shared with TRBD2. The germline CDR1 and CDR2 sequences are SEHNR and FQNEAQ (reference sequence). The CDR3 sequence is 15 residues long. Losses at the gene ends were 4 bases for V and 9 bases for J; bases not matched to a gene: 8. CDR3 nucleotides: TGTGCCAGCAGCTACGCGACTAGCGGGGTCGTTGAGCAGTTCTTC. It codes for CASSYATSGVVEQFF.

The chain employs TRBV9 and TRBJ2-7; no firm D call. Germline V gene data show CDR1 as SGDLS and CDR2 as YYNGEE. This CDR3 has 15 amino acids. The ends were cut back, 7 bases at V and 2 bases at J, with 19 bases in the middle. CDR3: CASQVREKPTYEQYF. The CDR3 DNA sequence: TGTGCCAGCCAGGTAAGGGAAAAACCGACCTACGAGCAGTACTTC.

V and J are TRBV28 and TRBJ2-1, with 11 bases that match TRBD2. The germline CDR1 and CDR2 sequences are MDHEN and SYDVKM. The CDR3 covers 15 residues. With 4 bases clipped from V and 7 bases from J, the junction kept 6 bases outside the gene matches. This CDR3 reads CASSSIAGGPNEQFF. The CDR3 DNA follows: TGTGCCAGCAGTTCAATAGCGGGAGGGCCTAATGAGCAGTTCTTC.

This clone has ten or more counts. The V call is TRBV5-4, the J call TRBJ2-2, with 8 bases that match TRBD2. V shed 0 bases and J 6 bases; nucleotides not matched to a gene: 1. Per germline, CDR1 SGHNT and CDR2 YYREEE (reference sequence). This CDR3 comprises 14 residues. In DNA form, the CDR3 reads TGTGCCAGCAGCTTGGCGGGGGGGGCCGGGGAGCTGTTTTTT. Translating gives CASSLAGGAGELFF.

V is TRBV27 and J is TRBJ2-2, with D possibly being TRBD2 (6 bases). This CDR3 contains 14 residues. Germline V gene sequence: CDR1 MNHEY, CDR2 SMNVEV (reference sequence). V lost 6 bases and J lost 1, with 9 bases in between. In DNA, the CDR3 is TGTGCCAGCAGGGGACTTATGAACACCGGGGAGCTGTTTTTT. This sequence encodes CASRGLMNTGELFF.

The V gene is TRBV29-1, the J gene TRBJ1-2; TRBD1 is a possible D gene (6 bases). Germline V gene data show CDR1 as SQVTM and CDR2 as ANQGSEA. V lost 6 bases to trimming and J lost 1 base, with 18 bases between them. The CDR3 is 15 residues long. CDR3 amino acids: CSVRGAGANNYGYTF. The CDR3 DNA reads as TGCAGCGTGAGGGGCGCAGGGGCGAATAACTATGGCTACACCTTC.

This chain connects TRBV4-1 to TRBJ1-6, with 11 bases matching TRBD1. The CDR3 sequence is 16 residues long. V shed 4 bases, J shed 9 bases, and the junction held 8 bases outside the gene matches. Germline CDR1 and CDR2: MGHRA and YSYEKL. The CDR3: CASSRREGTGGSPLHF. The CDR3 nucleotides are TGCGCCAGCAGCCGGAGGGAAGGGACAGGGGGTTCACCCCTCCACTTT.

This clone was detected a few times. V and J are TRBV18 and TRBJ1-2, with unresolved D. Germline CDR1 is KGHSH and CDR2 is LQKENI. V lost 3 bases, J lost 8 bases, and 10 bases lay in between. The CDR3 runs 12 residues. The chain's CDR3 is CASSPGVYGYTF. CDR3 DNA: TGTGCCAGCTCACCCGGGGTTTACGGCTACACCTTC.

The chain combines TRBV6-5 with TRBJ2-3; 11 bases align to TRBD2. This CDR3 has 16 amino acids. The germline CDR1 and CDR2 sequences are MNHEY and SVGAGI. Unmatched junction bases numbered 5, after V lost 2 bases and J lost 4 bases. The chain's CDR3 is CASSYRTSGSSDTQYF. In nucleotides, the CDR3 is TGTGCCAGCAGTTACCGTACTAGCGGGAGTTCAGATACGCAGTATTTT.

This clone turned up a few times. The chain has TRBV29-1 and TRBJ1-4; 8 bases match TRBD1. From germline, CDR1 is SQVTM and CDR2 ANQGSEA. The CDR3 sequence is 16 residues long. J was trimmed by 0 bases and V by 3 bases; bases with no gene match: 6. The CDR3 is CSVDVGQGATNEKLFF. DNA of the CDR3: TGCAGCGTTGACGTCGGACAGGGTGCAACTAATGAAAAACTGTTTTTT. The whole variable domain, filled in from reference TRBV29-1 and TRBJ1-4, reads SAVISQKPSRDICQRGTSLTIQCQVDSQVTMMFWYRQQPGQSLTLIATANQGSEATYESGFVIDKFPISRPNLTFSTLTVSNMSPEDSSIYLCSVDVGQGATNEKLFFGSGTQLSVL.

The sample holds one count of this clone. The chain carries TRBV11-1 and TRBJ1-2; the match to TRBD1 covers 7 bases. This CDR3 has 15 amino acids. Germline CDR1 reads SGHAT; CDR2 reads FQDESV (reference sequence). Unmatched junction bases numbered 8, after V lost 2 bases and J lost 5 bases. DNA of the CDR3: TGTGCCAGCAGCTTAAACCCGGGACAGTCTTATGGCTACACCTTC. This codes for CASSLNPGQSYGYTF.

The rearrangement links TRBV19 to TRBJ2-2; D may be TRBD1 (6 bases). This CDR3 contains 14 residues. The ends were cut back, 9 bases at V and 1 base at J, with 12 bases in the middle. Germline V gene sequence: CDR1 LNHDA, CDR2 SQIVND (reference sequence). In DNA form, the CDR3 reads TGTGCCAGCCTCGACAGGTGGAACACCGGGGAGCTGTTTTTT. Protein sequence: CASLDRWNTGELFF.

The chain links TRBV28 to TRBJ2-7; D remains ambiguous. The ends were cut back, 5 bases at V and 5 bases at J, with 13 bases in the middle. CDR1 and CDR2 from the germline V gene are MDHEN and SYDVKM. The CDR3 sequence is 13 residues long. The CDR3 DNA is TGTGCCAGCAGTCCCTTTGATAGGCACGAGCAGTACTTC. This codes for CASSPFDRHEQYF.

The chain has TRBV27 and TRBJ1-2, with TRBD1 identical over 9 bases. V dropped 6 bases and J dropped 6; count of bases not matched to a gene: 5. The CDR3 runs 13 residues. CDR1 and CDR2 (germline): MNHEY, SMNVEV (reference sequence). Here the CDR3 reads CASSQQGAHGYTF. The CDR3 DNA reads TGTGCCAGCAGCCAACAGGGGGCCCATGGCTACACCTTC.

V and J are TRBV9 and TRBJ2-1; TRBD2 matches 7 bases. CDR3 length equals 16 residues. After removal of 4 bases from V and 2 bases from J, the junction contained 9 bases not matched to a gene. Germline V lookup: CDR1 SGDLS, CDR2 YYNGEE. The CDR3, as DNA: TGTGCCAGCAGCCGGATTTCGGGAGGTGCCTACAATGAGCAGTTCTTC. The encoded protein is CASSRISGGAYNEQFF.

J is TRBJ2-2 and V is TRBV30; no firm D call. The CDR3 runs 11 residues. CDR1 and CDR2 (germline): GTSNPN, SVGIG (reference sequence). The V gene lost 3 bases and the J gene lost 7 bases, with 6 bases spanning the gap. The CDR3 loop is CAWRRGGELFF. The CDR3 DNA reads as TGTGCCTGGAGACGAGGCGGGGAGCTGTTTTTT.

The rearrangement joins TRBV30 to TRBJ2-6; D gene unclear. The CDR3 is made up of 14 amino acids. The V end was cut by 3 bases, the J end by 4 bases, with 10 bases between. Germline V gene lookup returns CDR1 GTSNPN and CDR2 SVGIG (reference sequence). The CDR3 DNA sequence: TGTGCCTGGAGCATTGGTCGGGGGGCCAACGTCCTGACTTTC. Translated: CAWSIGRGANVLTF.

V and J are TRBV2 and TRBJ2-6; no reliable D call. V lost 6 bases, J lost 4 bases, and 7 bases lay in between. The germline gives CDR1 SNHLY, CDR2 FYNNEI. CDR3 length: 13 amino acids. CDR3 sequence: CASSKVGANVLTF. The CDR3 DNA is TGTGCCAGCAGCAAAGTAGGGGCCAACGTCCTGACTTTC.

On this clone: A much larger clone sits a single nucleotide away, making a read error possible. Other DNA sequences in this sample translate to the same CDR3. This chain's CDR3 is CAISKDRGQQPQHF. DNA of the CDR3: TGTGCTATCAGTAAGGACAGGGGGCAACAGCCCCAGCATTTT. V usage is TRBV10-3 and J usage is TRBJ1-5; the match to TRBD1 covers 11 bases. The CDR3 is made up of 14 amino acids. Germline CDR1 and CDR2: ENHRY and SYGVKD.

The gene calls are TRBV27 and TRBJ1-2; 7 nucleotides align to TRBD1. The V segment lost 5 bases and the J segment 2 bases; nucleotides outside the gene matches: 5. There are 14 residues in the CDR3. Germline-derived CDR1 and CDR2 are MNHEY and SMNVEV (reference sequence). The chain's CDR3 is CASSPRDRNYGYTF. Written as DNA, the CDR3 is TGTGCCAGCAGTCCTCGGGACAGAAACTATGGCTACACCTTC.

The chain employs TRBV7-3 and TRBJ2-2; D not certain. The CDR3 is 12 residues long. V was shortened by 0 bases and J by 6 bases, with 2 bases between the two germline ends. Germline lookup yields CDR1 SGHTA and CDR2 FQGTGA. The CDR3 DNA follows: TGTGCCAGCAGCTTAACCTCCGGGGAGCTGTTTTTT. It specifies CASSLTSGELFF. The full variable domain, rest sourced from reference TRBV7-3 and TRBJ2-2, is GAGVSQTPSNKVTEKGKYVELRCDPISGHTALYWYRQSLGQGPEFLIYFQGTGAADDSGLPNDRFFAVRPEGSVSTLKIQRTERGDSAVYLCASSLTSGELFFGEGSRLTVL.

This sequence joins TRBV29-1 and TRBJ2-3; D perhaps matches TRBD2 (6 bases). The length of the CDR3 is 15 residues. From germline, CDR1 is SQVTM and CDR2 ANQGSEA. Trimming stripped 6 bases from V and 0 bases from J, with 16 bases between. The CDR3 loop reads CSVDKRGFSTDTQYF. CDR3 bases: TGCAGCGTGGATAAACGGGGGTTCAGCACAGATACGCAGTATTTT.

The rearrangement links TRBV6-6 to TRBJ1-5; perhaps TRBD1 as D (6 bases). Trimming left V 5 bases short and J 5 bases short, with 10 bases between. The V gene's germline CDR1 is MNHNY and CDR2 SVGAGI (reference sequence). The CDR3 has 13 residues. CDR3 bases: TGTGCCAGCAGTGGGACATCAGATCAGCCCCAGCATTTT. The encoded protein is CASSGTSDQPQHF.

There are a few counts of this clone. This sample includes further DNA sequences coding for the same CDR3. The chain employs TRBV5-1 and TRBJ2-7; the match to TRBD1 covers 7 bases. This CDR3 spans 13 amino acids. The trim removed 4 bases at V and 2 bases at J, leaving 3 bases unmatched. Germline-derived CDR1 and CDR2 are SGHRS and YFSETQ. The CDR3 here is CASSPGTAYEQYF. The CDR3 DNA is TGCGCCAGCAGCCCCGGGACAGCCTACGAGCAGTACTTC.

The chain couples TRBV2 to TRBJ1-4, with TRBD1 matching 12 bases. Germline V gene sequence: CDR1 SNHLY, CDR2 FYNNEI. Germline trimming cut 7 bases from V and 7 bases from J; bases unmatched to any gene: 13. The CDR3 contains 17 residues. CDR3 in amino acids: CASNNPGQGAIGEKLFF. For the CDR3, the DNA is TGTGCCAGCAACAATCCGGGACAGGGGGCAATCGGTGAAAAACTGTTTTTT.

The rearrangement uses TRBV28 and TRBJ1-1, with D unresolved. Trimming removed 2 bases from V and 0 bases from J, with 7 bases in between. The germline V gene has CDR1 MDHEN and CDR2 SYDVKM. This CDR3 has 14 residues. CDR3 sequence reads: CASSLVLMNTEAFF. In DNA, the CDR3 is TGTGCCAGCAGTTTAGTACTAATGAACACTGAAGCTTTCTTT.

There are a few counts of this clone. The CDR3 here is CASSTGLGEKLFF. CDR3 coding DNA: TGTGCCAGTAGTACAGGGCTGGGTGAAAAACTGTTTTTT. The chain combines TRBV19 with TRBJ1-4, with D possibly matching TRBD1 (5 bases). V was clipped by 4 bases and J by 7 bases, with 10 bases between them. The CDR3 covers 13 residues. Germline V gives CDR1 LNHDA, CDR2 SQIVND (reference sequence).

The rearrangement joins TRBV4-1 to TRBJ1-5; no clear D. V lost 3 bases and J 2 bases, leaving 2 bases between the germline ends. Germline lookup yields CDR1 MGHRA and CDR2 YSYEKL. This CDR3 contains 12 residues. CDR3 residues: CASSQGNQPQHF. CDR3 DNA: TGCGCCAGCAGCCAGGGCAATCAGCCCCAGCATTTT.

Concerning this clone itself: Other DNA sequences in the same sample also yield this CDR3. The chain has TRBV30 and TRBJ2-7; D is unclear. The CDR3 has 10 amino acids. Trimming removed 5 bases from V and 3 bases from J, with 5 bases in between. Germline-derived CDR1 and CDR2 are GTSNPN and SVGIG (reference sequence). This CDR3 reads CAWGNYEQYF. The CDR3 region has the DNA TGTGCCTGGGGGAACTACGAGCAGTACTTC.

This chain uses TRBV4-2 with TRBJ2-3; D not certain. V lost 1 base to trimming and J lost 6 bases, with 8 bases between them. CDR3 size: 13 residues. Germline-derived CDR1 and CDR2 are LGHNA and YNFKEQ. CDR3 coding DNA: TGTGCCAGCAGCCAAGGCCCCGAGGATACGCAGTATTTT. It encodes CASSQGPEDTQYF.